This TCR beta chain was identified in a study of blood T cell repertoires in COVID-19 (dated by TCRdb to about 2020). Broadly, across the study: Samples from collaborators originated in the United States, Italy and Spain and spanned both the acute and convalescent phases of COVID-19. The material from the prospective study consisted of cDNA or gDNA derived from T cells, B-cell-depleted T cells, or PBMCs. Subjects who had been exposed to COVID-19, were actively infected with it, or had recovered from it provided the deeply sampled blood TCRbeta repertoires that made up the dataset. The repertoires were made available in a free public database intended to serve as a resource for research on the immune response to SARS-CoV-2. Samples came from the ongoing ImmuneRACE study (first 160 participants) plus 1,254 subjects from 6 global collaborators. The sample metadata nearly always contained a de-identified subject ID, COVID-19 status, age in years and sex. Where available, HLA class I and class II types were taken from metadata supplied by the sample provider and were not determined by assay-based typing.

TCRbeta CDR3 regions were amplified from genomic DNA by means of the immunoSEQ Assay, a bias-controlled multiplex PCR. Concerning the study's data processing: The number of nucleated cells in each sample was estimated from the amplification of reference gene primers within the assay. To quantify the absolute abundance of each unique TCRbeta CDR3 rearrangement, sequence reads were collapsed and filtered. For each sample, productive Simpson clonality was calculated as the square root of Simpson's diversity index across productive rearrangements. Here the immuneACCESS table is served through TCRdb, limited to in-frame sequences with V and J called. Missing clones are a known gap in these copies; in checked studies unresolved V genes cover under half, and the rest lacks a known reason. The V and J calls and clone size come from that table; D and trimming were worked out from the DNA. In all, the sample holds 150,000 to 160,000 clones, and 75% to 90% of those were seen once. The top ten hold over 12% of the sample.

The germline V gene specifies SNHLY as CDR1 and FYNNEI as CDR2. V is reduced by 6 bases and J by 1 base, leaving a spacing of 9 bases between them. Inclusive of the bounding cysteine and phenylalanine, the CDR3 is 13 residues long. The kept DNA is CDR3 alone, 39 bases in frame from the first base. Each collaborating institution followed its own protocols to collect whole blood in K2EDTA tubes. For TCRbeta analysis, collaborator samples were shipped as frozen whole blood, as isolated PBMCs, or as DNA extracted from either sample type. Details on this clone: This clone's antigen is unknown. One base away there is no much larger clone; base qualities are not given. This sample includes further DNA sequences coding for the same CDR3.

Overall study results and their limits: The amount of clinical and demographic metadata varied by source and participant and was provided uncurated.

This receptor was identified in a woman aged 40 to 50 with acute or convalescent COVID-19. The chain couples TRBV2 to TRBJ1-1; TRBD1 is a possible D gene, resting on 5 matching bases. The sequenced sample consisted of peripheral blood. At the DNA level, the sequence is TGTGCCAGCAGGAGTCAGGGGAACACTGAAGCTTTCTTT. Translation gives CASRSQGNTEAFF.